This T cell receptor beta chain was sequenced during a study of blood T cell repertoires in COVID-19. On the study more broadly: The origin of the acute and convalescent COVID-19 samples was the United States, Italy and Spain.

V was shortened by 1 base and J by 1 base, with 7 bases between the two germline ends. Per germline, CDR1 MGHRA and CDR2 YSYEKL. This CDR3 region has 14 residues. Original data processing: Estimates of nucleated cell counts were drawn from the amplification of reference gene primers. The table came from immunoSEQ multiplex PCR; TCRdb's copy has only in-frame clones and leaves some out. The DNA gave D and trimming, while V, J and clone size come from that table. The repertoire holds 110,000 or so clones, approximately 81% seen once, with about 3.6% in the top ten. The sample taken for sequencing was peripheral blood. The TCR originated in a man aged 35-49 years with acute or convalescent COVID-19. The V gene is TRBV4-1, the J gene TRBJ1-1; D is uncertain. The CDR3, as DNA: TGCGCCAGCAGCCAAGTCTTGCGGAACACTGAAGCTTTCTTT. Protein product: CASSQVLRNTEAFF.